This passage covers 17 T cell receptor beta chains from one sample sequenced in a study of beta chain features in type 1 diabetes. Sequenced material consisted of expressed TCRB transcripts (all of the isolated RNA was reverse transcribed). Libraries were prepared by immunoSEQ multiplex PCR; TCRdb keeps only in-frame clonotypes and omits some of them. The repertoire holds 860,000 or so clones, with about a sixth as singletons. Sequenced: naive CD4+ T cells from blood. The origin of the receptors is a woman aged 18 to 35 in good health.

This clone appeared a few times. J is TRBJ1-3 and V is TRBV7-3; no clear D. This CDR3 has 15 amino acids. The V end lost 1 base, the J end lost 0 bases, and 7 bases lay between the germline ends. Germline CDR1 is SGHTA and CDR2 is FQGTGA. The CDR3 DNA reads as TGTGCCAGCAGCTTAAGCCACCTCTCTGGAAACACCATATATTTT. This encodes CASSLSHLSGNTIYF.

The sample holds a few counts of this clone. V gene TRBV5-6 combines with J gene TRBJ2-1; 8 nucleotides line up with TRBD2. Germline trimming cut 4 bases from V and 5 bases from J; bases unmatched to any gene: 8. Germline CDR1 reads SGHDT; CDR2 reads YYEEEE. CDR3 size: 15 residues. Here the CDR3 DNA reads TGTGCCAGCAGCAAAACTAGCGGCCTAAACAATGAGCAGTTCTTC. Its protein product is CASSKTSGLNNEQFF.

The chain uses TRBV5-4 and TRBJ2-6, with no clear D. The CDR3 consists of 15 residues. CDR1 and CDR2 (germline): SGHNT, YYREEE (reference sequence). V lost 3 bases and J lost 8, with 15 bases in between. CDR3 DNA sequence: TGTGCCAGCAGCTCCAGGACCTATCTAACCAACGTCCTGACTTTC. Encoded protein: CASSSRTYLTNVLTF.

This clone has more than one count but fewer than ten. V gene TRBV18 combines with J gene TRBJ1-4, with 7 bases identical to TRBD1. This CDR3 is 16 amino acids long. J gave up 4 bases and V 2 bases, and 7 bases lay outside the gene matches. Germline CDR1 reads KGHSH; CDR2 reads LQKENI. The DNA of the CDR3 is TGTGCCAGCTCACCAAAAAGGGGACAGATTAATGAAAAACTGTTTTTT. Translation: CASSPKRGQINEKLFF. The full variable domain, its missing parts supplied by reference TRBV18 and TRBJ1-4, is NAGVMQNPRHLVRRRGQEARLRCSPMKGHSHVYWYRQLPEEGLKFMVYLQKENIIDESGMPKERFSAEFPKEGPSILRIQQVVRGDSAAYFCASSPKRGQINEKLFFGSGTQLSVL.

J is TRBJ2-5 and V is TRBV11-2; 11 bases agree with TRBD2. The DNA end is a closer match to TRBJ2-7, so the J assignment may be wrong. The CDR3 totals 14 residues. CDR1 and CDR2 (germline): SGHAT, FQNNGV. CDR3 nucleotide sequence: TGTGCCAGCACCCGACTAGCGGGACGTCCCGAGCAGTACTTC. Protein: CASTRLAGRPEQYF.

The gene calls are TRBV19 and TRBJ2-7; D gene unclear. CDR1 LNHDA and CDR2 SQIVND come from the germline V gene (reference sequence). The CDR3 spans 13 residues. V was trimmed by 0 bases and J by 7 bases, leaving 10 bases between them. The DNA of the CDR3 is TGTGCCAGTAGTATAGAGGTAGAAGGAGAGCAGTACTTC. Translating it yields CASSIEVEGEQYF.

The chain carries TRBV7-3 and TRBJ2-1; TRBD2 agrees at 9 bases. The trim removed 2 bases at V and 5 bases at J, leaving 10 bases unmatched. Germline assignment: CDR1 SGHTA and CDR2 FQGTGA. CDR3 length: 17 amino acids. As DNA, the CDR3 is TGTGCCAGCAGCTTAGGCGCGGGAGGGCTTCCCCACAATGAGCAGTTCTTC. Residues: CASSLGAGGLPHNEQFF.

This clone was seen a few times. Different DNA sequences within this sample yield the same CDR3. V is TRBV28 and J is TRBJ2-3; 8 positions agree with TRBD2. The CDR3 covers 14 residues. The V gene's germline CDR1 is MDHEN and CDR2 SYDVKM. V gave up 3 bases and J gave up 3 bases; unmatched junction bases: 2. The chain's CDR3 is CASSFGGRTDTQYF. DNA of the CDR3: TGTGCCAGCAGTTTCGGCGGGAGGACAGATACGCAGTATTTT. Drawing the rest from reference TRBV28 and TRBJ2-3, the complete variable domain is DVKVTQSSRYLVKRTGEKVFLECVQDMDHENMFWYRQDPGLGLRLIYFSYDVKMKEKGDIPEGYSVSREKKERFSLILESASTNQTSMYLCASSFGGRTDTQYFGPGTRLTVL.

This clone was observed a handful of times. The V and J genes are TRBV6-5 and TRBJ2-3, with TRBD1 identical over 7 bases. The CDR3 length is 15 residues. Trimming at V came to 6 bases and at J to 3 bases, leaving 9 bases not matched to a gene. Germline loops: CDR1 MNHEY, CDR2 SVGAGI. This CDR3 reads CASRWQDRETDTQYF. CDR3 bases: TGTGCCAGCAGGTGGCAAGACAGGGAGACAGATACGCAGTATTTT.

This clone was observed once. CDR3 DNA sequence: TGTGCCAGCAGCCCCCAAGGGTCCACTGAAGCTTTCTTT. Amino acids: CASSPQGSTEAFF. The chain combines TRBV7-9 with TRBJ1-1; D is ambiguous. Per germline, CDR1 SEHNR and CDR2 FQNEAQ (reference sequence). The length of the CDR3 is 13 residues. Deletions cut 5 bases from V and 4 bases from J, with 11 bases between.

V is TRBV7-9 and J is TRBJ2-1, with 12 positions matching TRBD2. Trimming removed 5 bases from V and 2 bases from J; junction bases left unmatched: 13. Germline loops: CDR1 SEHNR, CDR2 FQNEAQ (reference sequence). The CDR3 length is 19 residues. CDR3 DNA: TGTGCCAGCAGCCTCTTTAGACTAGCGGGAGCCTCTCCCTACAATGAGCAGTTCTTC. As protein: CASSLFRLAGASPYNEQFF. Full variable domain (rest looked up from reference TRBV7-9 and TRBJ2-1): DTGVSQNPRHKITKRGQNVTFRCDPISEHNRLYWYRQTLGQGPEFLTYFQNEAQLEKSRLLSDRFSAERPKGSFSTLEIQRTEQGDSAMYLCASSLFRLAGASPYNEQFFGPGTRLTVL.

This chain links TRBV15 with TRBJ2-7, with D perhaps matching TRBD1 (6 bases). From germline, CDR1 is LNHNV and CDR2 YYDKDF (reference sequence). V lost 0 bases, J lost 4 bases, and 13 bases lay in between. The CDR3 is 15 amino acids. CDR3 nucleotide sequence: TGTGCCACCAGCAGAGATACCCCCGGACAGTACGAGCAGTACTTC. Translating it yields CATSRDTPGQYEQYF. The full variable domain, completed using reference TRBV15 and TRBJ2-7, is DAMVIQNPRYQVTQFGKPVTLSCSQTLNHNVMYWYQQKSSQAPKLLFHYYDKDFNNEADTPDNFQSRRPNTSFCFLDIRSPGLGDTAMYLCATSRDTPGQYEQYFGPGTRLTVT.

V is TRBV5-4 and J is TRBJ2-7; no firm D call. The CDR3 spans 15 residues. With 4 bases removed from V and 2 bases from J, the gap between germline ends came to 16 bases. Germline CDR1 SGHNT, CDR2 YYREEE (reference sequence). The CDR3 sequence: CASSQETSLAYEQYF. DNA for the CDR3: TGTGCCAGCAGCCAAGAGACAAGTCTAGCCTACGAGCAGTACTTC.

This clone was found a few times. This chain connects TRBV5-1 to TRBJ2-7; no clear D. V was trimmed by 4 bases and J by 2 bases, leaving 16 bases between them. CDR1 SGHRS and CDR2 YFSETQ come from the germline V gene. The CDR3 is 15 residues long. The CDR3 DNA is TGCGCCAGCAGCCCACTTCCCGGACGGACCTACGAGCAGTACTTC. This gives the protein CASSPLPGRTYEQYF.

This clone has more than one count but fewer than ten. The V call is TRBV11-2, the J call TRBJ1-2; D might be TRBD1 (5 bases). V was shortened by 6 bases and J by 7 bases, with 21 bases between the two germline ends. The CDR3 totals 15 residues. The V gene's germline CDR1 is SGHAT and CDR2 FQNNGV. CDR3 DNA sequence: TGTGCCAGCAGACCGGGACCCCGCAGCCCTTTTGGCTACACCTTC. The encoded protein is CASRPGPRSPFGYTF.

This clone was recorded many times. The rearrangement joins TRBV4-3 to TRBJ2-1; possibly TRBD1 or TRBD2 for D (5 bases each). V was shortened by 7 bases and J by 1 base, with 8 bases between the two germline ends. Germline V gene data show CDR1 as LGHNA and CDR2 as YSLEER. The CDR3 runs to 13 residues. The CDR3 nucleotides are TGCGCCAGCACTGGGGGATCCTACAATGAGCAGTTCTTC. It translates to CASTGGSYNEQFF.

This clone was counted only a few times. The chain combines TRBV4-1 with TRBJ1-1; possibly TRBD1 for D (5 bases). The CDR3 extends over 12 amino acids. V was cut by 3 bases and J by 11 bases, with 13 bases left in between. Looked up from germline, CDR1 is MGHRA and CDR2 is YSYEKL. The CDR3 region is CASSQDRGVAFF. The DNA for the CDR3 is TGCGCCAGCAGCCAGGATAGAGGGGTGGCTTTCTTT.